This is a list of T cell receptor beta chains from one sample in a study of cytomegalovirus exposure and HLA in healthy donors. Only in-frame clones appear in the TCRdb table, and some are missing; sequencing was by immunoSEQ multiplex PCR. The sample lists 210,000 or so clones, around 88% occurring once. Sequencing was performed on PBMCs. The receptors here all came from a woman between 18 and 29 years old in good health and CMV-seronegative. Both conserved end residues are part of each CDR3. The D gene is left open where the match is weak. The size field is filled for only some rows; it gives once, few, many or a size class.

d_gene,j_gene,v_gene,abundance,CDR3aa,CDR3nt
NA,TRBJ1-1,TRBV13,few,CASSKQTMNTEAFF,TGTGCCAGCAGCAAACAGACAATGAACACTGAAGCTTTCTTT
TRBD2,TRBJ2-1,TRBV29-1,NA,CSVETPSGGHSYNEQFF,TGCAGCGTTGAGACCCCCAGCGGGGGCCATTCCTACAATGAGCAGTTCTTC
NA,TRBJ1-5,TRBV4-1,NA,CASSQVFGQGRGNQPQHF,TGCGCCAGCAGCCAAGTGTTCGGGCAGGGGAGAGGTAATCAGCCCCAGCATTTT
TRBD1,TRBJ2-3,TRBV15,NA,CATSREGAVGTGTQYF,TGTGCCACCAGCAGAGAGGGGGCGGTAGGGACAGGTACGCAGTATTTT
NA,TRBJ2-1,TRBV2,NA,CASSEPLLARSEQFF,TGTGCCAGCAGTGAGCCCTTACTAGCAAGGTCTGAGCAGTTCTTC
TRBD2,TRBJ2-1,TRBV5-1,NA,CASSPRLAGMINEQFF,TGCGCCAGCAGCCCTCGACTAGCGGGAATGATCAATGAGCAGTTCTTC
NA,TRBJ1-5,TRBV27,NA,CASSLSGRSNQPQHF,TGTGCCAGCAGTTTATCGGGCAGGAGCAATCAGCCCCAGCATTTT
TRBD1,TRBJ2-7,TRBV28,NA,CASSFGGQGPHGVF,TGTGCCAGCAGTTTTGGGGGACAGGGGCCCCACGGAGTGTTC
NA,TRBJ2-7,TRBV25-1,NA,CASSESRGVSGYEQYF,TGTGCCAGCAGTGAGTCTCGCGGAGTAAGCGGCTACGAGCAGTACTTC
NA,TRBJ2-1,TRBV4-2,few,CASSQERDAYNEQFF,TGTGCCAGCAGCCAAGAGCGGGATGCTTACAATGAGCAGTTCTTC
NA,TRBJ2-7,TRBV28,NA,CASSLRAGFYEQYF,TGTGCCAGCAGTTTGAGGGCGGGGTTCTACGAGCAGTACTTC
TRBD1,TRBJ1-1,TRBV28,NA,CASSKTGPGNTEAFF,TGTGCCAGCAGTAAGACAGGGCCGGGGAACACTGAAGCTTTCTTT
TRBD1,TRBJ2-7,TRBV19,NA,CASSLPGQGSYEQYF,TGTGCCAGTAGCCTACCGGGACAGGGTTCTTACGAGCAGTACTTC
TRBD1,TRBJ2-7,TRBV11-2,few,CASSSIRRDRGVGEQYF,TGTGCCAGCAGCTCTATCCGCCGGGACAGGGGAGTGGGGGAGCAGTACTTC
NA,TRBJ1-1,TRBV5-1,NA,CASSSSGDGTSAFF,TGCGCCAGCAGCTCGTCGGGGGACGGTACGTCAGCTTTCTTT
NA,TRBJ1-1,TRBV10-3,NA,CAISDGGEAFF,TGTGCCATCAGTGACGGCGGGGAAGCTTTCTTT
NA,TRBJ2-1,TRBV7-9,NA,CASSHPKRGIPTSYNEQFF,TGTGCCAGCAGCCATCCAAAACGGGGGATTCCCACCTCCTACAATGAGCAGTTCTTC
TRBD2,TRBJ2-1,TRBV4-2,once,CASTWGVAGTFSSYNEQFF,TGTGCCAGCACCTGGGGGGTAGCGGGAACCTTTAGCTCCTACAATGAGCAGTTCTTC
TRBD1,TRBJ2-7,TRBV27,NA,CASSRDRGPYEQYF,TGTGCCAGCAGCCGGGACAGGGGCCCCTACGAGCAGTACTTC
TRBD2,TRBJ2-1,TRBV6-1,NA,CASSGIAGGRGDEQFF,TGTGCCAGCAGTGGAATAGCGGGAGGGCGAGGGGATGAGCAGTTCTTC
TRBD1,TRBJ1-2,TRBV19,NA,CASSTLWTGNRGYTF,TGTGCCAGTAGTACCCTCTGGACAGGGAACCGCGGCTACACCTTC
NA,TRBJ2-7,TRBV4-1,NA,CASSQGINGDYEQYF,TGCGCCAGCAGCCAAGGGATCAACGGGGACTACGAGCAGTACTTC
NA,TRBJ1-4,TRBV5-6,NA,CASSLGQVGEKLFF,TGTGCCAGCAGCTTGGGACAGGTTGGCGAAAAACTGTTTTTT
NA,TRBJ2-1,TRBV7-9,NA,CASSLIKGREDPDEQFF,TGTGCCAGCAGCTTAATAAAGGGCAGGGAGGATCCGGATGAGCAGTTCTTC
TRBD2,TRBJ2-2,TRBV19,NA,CATSRWASGEEGPGELFF,TGTGCCACTTCACGGTGGGCTAGCGGGGAGGAAGGACCCGGGGAGCTGTTTTTT
NA,TRBJ1-1,TRBV7-2,once,CASSLVLNTEAFF,TGTGCCAGCAGCTTAGTTTTAAACACTGAAGCTTTCTTT
NA,TRBJ2-7,TRBV10-3,NA,CAISESESSYEQYF,TGTGCCATCAGTGAGTCGGAGAGCTCCTACGAGCAGTACTTC
TRBD2,TRBJ2-1,TRBV9,NA,CASSVSVAGVDNEQFF,TGTGCCAGCAGCGTCTCCGTAGCGGGAGTCGACAATGAGCAGTTCTTC
NA,TRBJ2-3,TRBV28,NA,CASSFNAAEGSTDTQYF,TGTGCCAGCAGTTTCAACGCGGCGGAGGGAAGCACAGATACGCAGTATTTT
NA,TRBJ2-3,TRBV5-4,NA,CASSLAQSTDTQYF,TGTGCCAGCAGCTTGGCCCAGAGCACAGATACGCAGTATTTT
NA,TRBJ2-5,TRBV2,NA,CASSEDRQETQYF,TGTGCCAGCAGTGAAGACAGACAAGAGACCCAGTACTTC
TRBD1,TRBJ2-7,TRBV7-7,NA,CASSWDRLGEQYF,TGTGCTAGCAGCTGGGACAGGCTTGGCGAGCAGTACTTC
TRBD2,TRBJ2-5,TRBV7-2,NA,CASSSSGLQTQYF,TGTGCCAGCAGCTCTAGCGGGTTACAGACCCAGTACTTC
TRBD1,TRBJ2-3,TRBV5-1,NA,CASSLGDRADTDTQYF,TGCGCCAGCAGCTTGGGGGACAGGGCCGACACAGATACGCAGTATTTT
NA,TRBJ1-5,TRBV19,NA,CASRNSNQPQHF,TGTGCCAGCAGAAATAGCAATCAGCCCCAGCATTTT
NA,TRBJ2-5,TRBV4-1,NA,CASSQDWLAIPQETQYF,TGCGCCAGCAGCCAAGATTGGCTAGCTATCCCCCAGGAGACCCAGTACTTC
NA,TRBJ2-1,TRBV2,NA,CASRGTHSPNSSYNEQFF,TGTGCCAGTCGAGGGACTCATTCCCCGAATAGCTCCTACAATGAGCAGTTCTTC
TRBD2,TRBJ2-1,TRBV28,NA,CASRAGGPFEQFF,TGTGCCAGCAGAGCGGGAGGGCCTTTTGAGCAGTTCTTC
TRBD1,TRBJ2-7,TRBV7-9,once,CASSNLRDRDLPYEQYF,TGTGCCAGCAGCAACCTCCGGGACAGGGATCTCCCCTACGAGCAGTACTTC
TRBD1,TRBJ2-7,TRBV20-1,NA,CSARTGYEQYF,TGCAGTGCTAGGACAGGGTACGAGCAGTACTTC
NA,TRBJ1-3,TRBV7-8,NA,CASSPLGHYSGNTIYF,TGTGCCAGCAGCCCCTTGGGACACTACTCTGGAAACACCATATATTTT
NA,TRBJ1-1,TRBV15,NA,CATSTGPWGLPQYTEAFF,TGTGCCACCAGCACGGGTCCGTGGGGCCTTCCCCAGTACACTGAAGCTTTCTTT
NA,TRBJ2-7,TRBV6-5,NA,CASSYTGSSYEQYF,TGTGCCAGCAGTTACACCGGGAGCTCCTACGAGCAGTACTTC
TRBD2,TRBJ2-1,TRBV11-2,NA,CASSLTSGSRHEQFF,TGTGCCAGCAGTCTGACTAGCGGGAGTCGCCATGAGCAGTTCTTC
NA,TRBJ1-1,TRBV20-1,NA,CSAIGPEAFF,TGCAGTGCCATTGGCCCTGAAGCTTTCTTT
NA,TRBJ1-1,TRBV29-1,NA,CSVQSQGWTFF,TGCAGCGTTCAGTCGCAGGGTTGGACTTTCTTT
NA,TRBJ2-1,TRBV7-3,once,CASSPYRGEQFF,TGTGCCAGCAGCCCCTACCGGGGTGAGCAGTTCTTC
TRBD1,TRBJ2-7,TRBV5-6,NA,CASSSAGTGHEQYF,TGTGCCAGCAGCTCGGCCGGGACAGGGCACGAGCAGTACTTC
NA,TRBJ2-6,TRBV4-3,once,CASSQVSSGANVLTF,TGCGCCAGCAGCCAAGTGTCGTCTGGGGCCAACGTCCTGACTTTC
NA,TRBJ2-3,TRBV5-1,once,CASSLGEAPDTQYF,TGCGCCAGCAGCTTGGGGGAGGCCCCAGATACGCAGTATTTT
TRBD1,TRBJ1-1,TRBV29-1,NA,CRGDRGDTEAFF,TGCAGAGGGGACAGGGGCGACACTGAAGCTTTCTTT
TRBD2,TRBJ2-5,TRBV19,few,CASSPSGRGETQYF,TGTGCCAGTAGTCCTAGCGGGAGGGGGGAGACCCAGTACTTC
NA,TRBJ2-7,TRBV19,NA,CASSSRDSSYEQYF,TGTGCCAGTAGTTCCCGGGACTCTTCCTACGAGCAGTACTTC